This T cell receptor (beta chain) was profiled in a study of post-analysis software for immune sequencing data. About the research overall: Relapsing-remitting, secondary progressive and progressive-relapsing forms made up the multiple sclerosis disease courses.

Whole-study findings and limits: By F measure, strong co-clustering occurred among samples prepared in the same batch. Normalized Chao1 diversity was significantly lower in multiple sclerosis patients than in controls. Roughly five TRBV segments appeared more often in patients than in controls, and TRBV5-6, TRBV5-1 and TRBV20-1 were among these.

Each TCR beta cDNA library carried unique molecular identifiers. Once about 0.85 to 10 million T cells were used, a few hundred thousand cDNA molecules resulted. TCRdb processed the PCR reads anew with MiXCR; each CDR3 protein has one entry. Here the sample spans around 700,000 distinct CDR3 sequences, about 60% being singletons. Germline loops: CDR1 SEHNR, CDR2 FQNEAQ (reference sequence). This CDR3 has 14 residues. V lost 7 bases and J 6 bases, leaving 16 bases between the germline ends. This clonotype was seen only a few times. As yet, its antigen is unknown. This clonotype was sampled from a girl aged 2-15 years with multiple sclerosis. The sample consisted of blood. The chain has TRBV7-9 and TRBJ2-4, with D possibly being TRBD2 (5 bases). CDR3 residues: CASTGITVLNIQYF. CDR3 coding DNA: TGTGCCAGCACCGGGATTACAGTACTAAACATTCAGTACTTC.